The following is a T cell receptor beta chain sequence with its context. Its antigen is not yet known. No qualities accompany the bases; no much larger clone lies one base away. The CDR3 has 16 amino acids, counting the end cysteine and phenylalanine. Only CDR3 DNA remains: 48 bases, in frame from the first base. Per the germline V gene, MGHRA is the CDR1 and YSYEKL is the CDR2. Trimming takes 0 bases off V and 6 bases off J; junction bases not matched to a gene: 5. All patients had early-stage hepatocellular carcinoma and received no therapy before surgical resection. No macroscopic evidence of necrosis or hemorrhage was present in the sampled areas. In a couple of patients, TCR sequencing (ImmunoSeq) was performed on multiple regions. Frozen resection tissue samples were collected at a distance of at least 1 cm from each other. Samples labelled N came from nontumoral liver tissue adjacent to the tumor. Genomic DNA was extracted from bulk tissue using the DNeasy blood and tissue kit.

The data stem from a study of intratumoral heterogeneity in liver cancer. About the full investigation: In the full cohort of roughly 14 patients, the median age was roughly 58 years and the majority of patients were male. The full cohort included around 72 multiregional samples from roughly 14 HCC patients, consisting of about 50 tumoral regions and 20 adjacent nontumoral regions. The study combined RNA-seq, DNA sequencing, TCR-seq and SNP array data from multiple regions of hepatocellular carcinoma specimens to study intratumor heterogeneity.

TCR beta chain CDR3 regions were sequenced from genomic DNA using the immunoSEQ assay. Primers annealing to V and J segments amplified rearranged VDJ segments. In the authors' own workflow: The ImmunoSeq Analyzer software was used to compute clonality and richness metrics. Clones with differential abundance between regions were identified with Fisher's exact test combined with a beta-binomial method for additional stringency. TCRdb obtained this table from immuneACCESS and retained in-frame rearrangements with V and J assigned. These tables miss some clones; where compared with another copy, unresolved V genes account for less than half of the shortfall, and the remainder is unexplained. The V and J calls and the clone size are those of that table, but D and trimming were determined from the DNA. The sample records tens of thousands of clones, around 78% of which are singletons. Roughly 15% of the sample comes from the top ten.

The full study reports these points: Limitations acknowledged by the authors included a relatively low number of patients and under-sampled representation of tumor-infiltrating lymphocytes.

This receptor was identified in a woman aged 65 to 85 with hepatocellular carcinoma. In this chain, TRBV4-1 is recombined with TRBJ2-2; the central 9 bases match TRBD2. The sample here was tumor-adjacent normal tissue, taken before any cancer treatment. The nucleotide sequence reads TGCGCCAGCAGCCAAGAGCGGGGACTAGCAGCCGGGGAGCTGTTTTTT. Its protein reads: CASSQERGLAAGELFF.